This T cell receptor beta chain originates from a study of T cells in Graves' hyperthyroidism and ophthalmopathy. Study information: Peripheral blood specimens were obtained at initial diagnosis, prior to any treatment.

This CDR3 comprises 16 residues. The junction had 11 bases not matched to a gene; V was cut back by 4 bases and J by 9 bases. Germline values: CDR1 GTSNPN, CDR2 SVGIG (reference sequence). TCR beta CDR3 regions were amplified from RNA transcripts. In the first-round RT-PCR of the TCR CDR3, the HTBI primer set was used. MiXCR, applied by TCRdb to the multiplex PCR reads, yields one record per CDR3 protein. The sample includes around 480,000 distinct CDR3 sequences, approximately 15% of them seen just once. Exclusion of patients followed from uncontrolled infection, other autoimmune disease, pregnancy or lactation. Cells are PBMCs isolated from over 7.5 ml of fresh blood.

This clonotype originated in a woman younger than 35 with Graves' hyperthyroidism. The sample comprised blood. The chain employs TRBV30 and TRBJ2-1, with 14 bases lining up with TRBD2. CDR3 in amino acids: CAWKFRGLAGVAEQFF. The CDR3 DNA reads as TGTGCCTGGAAATTCCGGGGACTAGCGGGAGTTGCTGAGCAGTTCTTC.